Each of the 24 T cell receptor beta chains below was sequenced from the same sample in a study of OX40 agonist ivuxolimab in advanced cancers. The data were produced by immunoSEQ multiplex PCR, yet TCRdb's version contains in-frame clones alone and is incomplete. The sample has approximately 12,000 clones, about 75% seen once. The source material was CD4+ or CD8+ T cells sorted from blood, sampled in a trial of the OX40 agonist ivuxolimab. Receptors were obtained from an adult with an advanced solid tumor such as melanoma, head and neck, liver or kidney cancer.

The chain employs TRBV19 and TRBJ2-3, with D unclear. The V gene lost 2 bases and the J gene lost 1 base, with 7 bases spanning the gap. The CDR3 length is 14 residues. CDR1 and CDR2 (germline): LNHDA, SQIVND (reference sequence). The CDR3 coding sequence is TGTGCCAGTAGTATATTGACGGGCACAGATACGCAGTATTTT. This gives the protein CASSILTGTDTQYF. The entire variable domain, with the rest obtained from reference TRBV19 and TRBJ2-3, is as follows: DGGITQSPKYLFRKEGQNVTLSCEQNLNHDAMYWYRQDPGQGLRLIYYSQIVNDFQKGDIAEGYSVSREKKESFPLTVTSAQKNPTAFYLCASSILTGTDTQYFGPGTRLTVL.

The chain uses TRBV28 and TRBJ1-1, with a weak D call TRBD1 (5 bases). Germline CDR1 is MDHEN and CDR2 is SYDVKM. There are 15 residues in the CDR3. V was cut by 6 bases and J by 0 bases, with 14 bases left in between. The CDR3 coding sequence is TGTGCCAGCAGCGCGGGGGAGACAGTGAACACTGAAGCTTTCTTT. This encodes CASSAGETVNTEAFF.

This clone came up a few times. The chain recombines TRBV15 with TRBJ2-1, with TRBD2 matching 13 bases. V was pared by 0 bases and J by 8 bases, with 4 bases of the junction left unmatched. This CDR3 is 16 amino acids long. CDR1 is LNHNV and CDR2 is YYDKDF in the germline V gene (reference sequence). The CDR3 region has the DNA TGTGCCACCAGCAGAGATGGACTAGCGGGAGATTATGAGCAGTTCTTC. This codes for CATSRDGLAGDYEQFF. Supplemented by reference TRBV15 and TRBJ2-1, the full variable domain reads DAMVIQNPRYQVTQFGKPVTLSCSQTLNHNVMYWYQQKSSQAPKLLFHYYDKDFNNEADTPDNFQSRRPNTSFCFLDIRSPGLGDTAMYLCATSRDGLAGDYEQFFGPGTRLTVL.

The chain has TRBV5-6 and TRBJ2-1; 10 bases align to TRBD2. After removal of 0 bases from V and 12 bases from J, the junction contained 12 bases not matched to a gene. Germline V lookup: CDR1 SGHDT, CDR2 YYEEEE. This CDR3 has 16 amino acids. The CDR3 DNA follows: TGTGCCAGCAGCTTGGCCCGGGCTAGCGGGGGTCTGGGGCAGTTCTTC. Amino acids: CASSLARASGGLGQFF.

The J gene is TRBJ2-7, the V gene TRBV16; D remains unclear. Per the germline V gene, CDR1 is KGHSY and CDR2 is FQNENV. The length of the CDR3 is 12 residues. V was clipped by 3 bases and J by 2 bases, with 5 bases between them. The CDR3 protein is CASSHDTYEQYF. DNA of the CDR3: TGTGCCAGCAGCCATGATACCTACGAGCAGTACTTC.

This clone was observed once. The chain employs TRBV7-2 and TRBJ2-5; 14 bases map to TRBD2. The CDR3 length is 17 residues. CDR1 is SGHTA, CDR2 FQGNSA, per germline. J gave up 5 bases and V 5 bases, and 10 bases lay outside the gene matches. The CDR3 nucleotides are TGTGCCAGCAGCGGTCCGGGACTAGCGGGGGACGAGGAGACCCAGTACTTC. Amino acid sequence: CASSGPGLAGDEETQYF.

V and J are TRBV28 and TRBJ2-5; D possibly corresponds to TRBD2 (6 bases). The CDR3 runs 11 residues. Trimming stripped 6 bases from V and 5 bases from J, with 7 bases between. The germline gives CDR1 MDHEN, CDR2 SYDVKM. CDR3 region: CASSGSETQYF. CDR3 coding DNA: TGTGCCAGCAGCGGGAGTGAGACCCAGTACTTC.

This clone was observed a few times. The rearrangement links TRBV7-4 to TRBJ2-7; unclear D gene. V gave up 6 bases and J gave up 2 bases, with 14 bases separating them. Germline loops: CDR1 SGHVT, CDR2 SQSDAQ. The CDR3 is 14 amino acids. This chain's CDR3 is CASSLLLRTYEQYF. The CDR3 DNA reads TGTGCCAGCAGTCTACTACTTCGTACCTACGAGCAGTACTTC.

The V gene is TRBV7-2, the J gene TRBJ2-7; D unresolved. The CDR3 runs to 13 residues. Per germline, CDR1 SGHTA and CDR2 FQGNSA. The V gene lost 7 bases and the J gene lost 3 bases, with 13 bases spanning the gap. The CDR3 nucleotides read TGTGCCAGCAAGGCAGGTAACAGCTACGAGCAGTACTTC. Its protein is CASKAGNSYEQYF. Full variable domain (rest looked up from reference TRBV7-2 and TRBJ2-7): GAGVSQSPSNKVTEKGKDVELRCDPISGHTALYWYRQSLGQGLEFLIYFQGNSAPDKSGLPSDRFSAERTGGSVSTLTIQRTQQEDSAVYLCASKAGNSYEQYFGPGTRLTVT.

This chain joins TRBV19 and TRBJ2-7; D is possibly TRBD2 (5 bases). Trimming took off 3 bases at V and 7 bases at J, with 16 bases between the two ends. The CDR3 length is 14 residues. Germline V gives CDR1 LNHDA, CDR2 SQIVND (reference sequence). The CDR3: CASSIGGAVWEQYF. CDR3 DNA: TGTGCCAGTAGTATTGGAGGCGCAGTATGGGAGCAGTACTTC.

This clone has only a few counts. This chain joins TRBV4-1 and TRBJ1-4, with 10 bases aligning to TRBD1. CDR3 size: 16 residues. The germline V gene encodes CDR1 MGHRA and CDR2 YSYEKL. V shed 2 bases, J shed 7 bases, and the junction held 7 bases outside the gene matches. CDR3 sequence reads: CASSQPPGTGVEKLFF. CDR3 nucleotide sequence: TGCGCCAGCAGCCAACCCCCCGGGACAGGGGTTGAAAAACTGTTTTTT.

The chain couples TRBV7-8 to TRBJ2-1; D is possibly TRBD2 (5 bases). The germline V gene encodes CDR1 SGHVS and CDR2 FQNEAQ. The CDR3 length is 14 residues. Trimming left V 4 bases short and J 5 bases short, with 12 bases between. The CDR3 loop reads CASSSSGSNNEQFF. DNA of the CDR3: TGTGCCAGCAGCTCCTCGGGGTCTAACAATGAGCAGTTCTTC.

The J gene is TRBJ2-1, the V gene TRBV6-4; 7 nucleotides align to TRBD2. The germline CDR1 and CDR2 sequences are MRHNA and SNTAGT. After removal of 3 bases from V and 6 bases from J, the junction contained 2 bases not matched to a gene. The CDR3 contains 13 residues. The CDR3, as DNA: TGTGCCAGCAGTGAGAGGACTAGCAATGAGCAGTTCTTC. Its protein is CASSERTSNEQFF.

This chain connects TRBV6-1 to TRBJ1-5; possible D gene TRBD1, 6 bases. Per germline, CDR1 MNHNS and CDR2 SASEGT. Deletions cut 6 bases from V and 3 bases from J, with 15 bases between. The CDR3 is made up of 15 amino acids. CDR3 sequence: CASSPVGAANQPQHF. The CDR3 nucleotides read TGTGCCAGCAGCCCCGTGGGGGCAGCCAATCAGCCCCAGCATTTT.

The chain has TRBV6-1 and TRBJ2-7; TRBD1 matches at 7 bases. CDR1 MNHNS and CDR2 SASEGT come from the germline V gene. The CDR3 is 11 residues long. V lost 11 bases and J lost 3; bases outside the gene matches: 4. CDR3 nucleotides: TGTGCCGTCGGGACAGTCTACGAGCAGTACTTC. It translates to CAVGTVYEQYF.

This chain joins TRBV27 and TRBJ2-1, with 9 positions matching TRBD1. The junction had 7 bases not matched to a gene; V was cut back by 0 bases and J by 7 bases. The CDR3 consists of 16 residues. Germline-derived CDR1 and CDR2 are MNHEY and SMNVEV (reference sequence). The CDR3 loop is CASSLSKGQGLNEQFF. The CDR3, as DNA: TGTGCCAGCAGTTTATCGAAGGGACAGGGTTTAAATGAGCAGTTCTTC.

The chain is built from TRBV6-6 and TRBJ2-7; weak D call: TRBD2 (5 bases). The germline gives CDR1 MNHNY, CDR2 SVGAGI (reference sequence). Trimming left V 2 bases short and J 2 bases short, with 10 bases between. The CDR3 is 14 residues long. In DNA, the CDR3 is TGTGCCAGCAGTTACGGACTCTTTCCCTACGAGCAGTACTTC. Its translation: CASSYGLFPYEQYF.

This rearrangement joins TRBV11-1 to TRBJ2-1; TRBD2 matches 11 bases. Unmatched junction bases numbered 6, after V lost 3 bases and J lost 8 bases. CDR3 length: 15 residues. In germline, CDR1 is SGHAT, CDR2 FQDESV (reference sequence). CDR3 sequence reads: CASSFFTSGGDEQFF. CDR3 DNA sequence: TGTGCCAGCAGCTTCTTCACTAGCGGGGGCGATGAGCAGTTCTTC.

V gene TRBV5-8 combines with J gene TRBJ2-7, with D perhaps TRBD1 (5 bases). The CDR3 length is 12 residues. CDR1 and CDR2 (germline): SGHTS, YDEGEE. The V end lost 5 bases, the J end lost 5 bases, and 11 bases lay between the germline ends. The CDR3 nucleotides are TGTGCCAGCAGTACCCTAGGGGACGAGCAGTACTTC. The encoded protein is CASSTLGDEQYF.

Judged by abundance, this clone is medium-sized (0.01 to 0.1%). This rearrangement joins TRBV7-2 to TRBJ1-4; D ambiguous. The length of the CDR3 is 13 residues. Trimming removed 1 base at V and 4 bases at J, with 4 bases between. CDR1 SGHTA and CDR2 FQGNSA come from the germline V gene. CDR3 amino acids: CASSLVDNEKLFF. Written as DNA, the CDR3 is TGTGCCAGCAGCTTAGTGGATAATGAAAAACTGTTTTTT.

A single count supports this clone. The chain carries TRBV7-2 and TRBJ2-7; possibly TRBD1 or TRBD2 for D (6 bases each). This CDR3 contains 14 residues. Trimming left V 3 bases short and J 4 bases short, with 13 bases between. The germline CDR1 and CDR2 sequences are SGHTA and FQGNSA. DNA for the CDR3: TGTGCCAGCAGCTTTTCCAGGGGAGGTTACGAGCAGTACTTC. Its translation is CASSFSRGGYEQYF.

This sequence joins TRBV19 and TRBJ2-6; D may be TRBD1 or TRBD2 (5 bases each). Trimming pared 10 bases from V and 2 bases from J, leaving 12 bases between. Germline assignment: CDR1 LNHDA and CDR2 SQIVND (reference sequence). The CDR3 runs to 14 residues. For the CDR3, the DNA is TGTGCCACCTCGAGGGGCGCTGGGGCCAACGTCCTGACTTTC. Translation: CATSRGAGANVLTF.

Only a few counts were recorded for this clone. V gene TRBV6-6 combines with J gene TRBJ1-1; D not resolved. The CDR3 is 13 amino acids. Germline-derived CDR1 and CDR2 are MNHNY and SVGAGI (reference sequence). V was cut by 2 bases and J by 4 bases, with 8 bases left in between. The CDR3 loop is CASSYNPATEAFF. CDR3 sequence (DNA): TGTGCCAGCAGTTACAACCCCGCCACTGAAGCTTTCTTT.

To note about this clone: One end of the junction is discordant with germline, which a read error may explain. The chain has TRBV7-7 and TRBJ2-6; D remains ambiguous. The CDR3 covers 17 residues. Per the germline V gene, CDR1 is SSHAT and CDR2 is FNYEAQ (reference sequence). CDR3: CASSPFPAAAGANVLTF. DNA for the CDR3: TGTGCTAGCAGCCCTTTCCCAGCCGCTGCCGGGGCCAACGTCCTGACTTTC.